The 22 T cell receptor beta chains below were found in one sample sequenced in a study of molecular identifiers for immune sequencing clone quantification. TCRdb called the PCR reads again in MiXCR, with one record for every CDR3 protein. The sample records 60,000 to 70,000 distinct CDR3 sequences, around 19% being singletons. Material: naive CD8+ T cells from blood, with Jurkat cell RNA spiked in. Subset meaning: FACS-sorted CD8+CD4-CCR7+CD45RA+ naive T cells. All receptors derive from a human donor in good health. Some libraries in this study had Jurkat cell RNA spiked in.

V and J are TRBV13 and TRBJ1-1; the D is unclear. The CDR3 is 14 residues long. The germline gives CDR1 PRHDT, CDR2 FYEKMQ (reference sequence). Between the trimmed V and J ends, which lost 8 bases and 3 bases, there was a span of 16 bases. The DNA for the CDR3 is TGTGCCAGCGGCGAGGCCCTATGGGACACTGAAGCTTTCTTT. It yields the protein CASGEALWDTEAFF.

This clonotype was picked up many times. The V and J genes are TRBV28 and TRBJ2-3; D is ambiguous. Germline assignment: CDR1 MDHEN and CDR2 SYDVKM. Deletions cut 2 bases from V and 0 bases from J, with 15 bases between. CDR3 length: 17 residues. The CDR3 is CASSLGVGRRSTDTQYF. The CDR3 DNA follows: TGTGCCAGCAGTTTAGGGGTTGGGCGGAGAAGCACAGATACGCAGTATTTT.

There are a few counts of this clonotype. This sequence joins TRBV25-1 and TRBJ1-1; D gene unclear. V was clipped by 7 bases and J by 7 bases, with 10 bases between them. The CDR3 covers 11 residues. Per the germline V gene, CDR1 is MGHDK and CDR2 is SYGVNS. CDR3 amino acids: CASKTPREAFF. As DNA, the CDR3 is TGTGCCAGCAAGACGCCGCGTGAAGCTTTCTTT.

This chain uses TRBV4-1 with TRBJ2-1, with D hard to call. Looked up from germline, CDR1 is MGHRA and CDR2 is YSYEKL. The CDR3 has 13 amino acids. The V and J ends lost 0 bases and 7 bases respectively, with 7 bases between them. DNA of the CDR3: TGCGCCAGCAGCCAAGATCGGGCAAATGAGCAGTTCTTC. It encodes CASSQDRANEQFF.

This clonotype was found many times. This sequence joins TRBV30 and TRBJ2-2; D possibly corresponds to TRBD2 (6 bases). CDR1 and CDR2 from the germline V gene are GTSNPN and SVGIG (reference sequence). This CDR3 is built from 14 residues. V was trimmed by 5 bases and J by 5 bases, leaving 15 bases between them. The CDR3 sequence is CAWFPDYQTGELFF. DNA for the CDR3: TGTGCCTGGTTCCCGGACTACCAAACCGGGGAGCTGTTTTTT.

Many counts were recorded for this clonotype. V and J are TRBV5-1 and TRBJ2-7, with 8 positions matching TRBD1. Trimming cost V 3 bases and J 5 bases; bases outside gene matches: 7. The CDR3 is made up of 14 amino acids. Germline CDR1 SGHRS, CDR2 YFSETQ. CDR3 DNA: TGCGCCAGCAGCTCACGGACAGGGCGGGACGAGCAGTACTTC. This sequence encodes CASSSRTGRDEQYF.

This clonotype was detected ten times or more. The chain uses TRBV28 and TRBJ2-1; 8 bases agree with TRBD2. V was clipped by 6 bases and J by 8 bases; unmatched bases: 15. CDR1 is MDHEN and CDR2 is SYDVKM in the germline V gene. The CDR3 is 16 residues long. CDR3 bases: TGTGCCAGCAGAGTCGGGTCTCTAGCGGGTAGCCATGAGCAGTTCTTC. It yields the protein CASRVGSLAGSHEQFF.

This clonotype occurred many times. The chain employs TRBV7-9 and TRBJ1-4; D ambiguous. V was shortened by 4 bases and J by 6 bases, with 15 bases between the two germline ends. The CDR3 has 15 amino acids. Germline values: CDR1 SEHNR, CDR2 FQNEAQ (reference sequence). CDR3 sequence (DNA): TGTGCCAGCAGCTCGGACGAGAAGCGATATGAAAAACTGTTTTTT. Its protein product is CASSSDEKRYEKLFF. Looking up the rest from reference TRBV7-9 and TRBJ1-4 gives the full variable domain: DTGVSQNPRHKITKRGQNVTFRCDPISEHNRLYWYRQTLGQGPEFLTYFQNEAQLEKSRLLSDRFSAERPKGSFSTLEIQRTEQGDSAMYLCASSSDEKRYEKLFFGSGTQLSVL.

This clonotype was observed many times. J is TRBJ2-1 and V is TRBV7-8, with 11 positions matching TRBD2. Germline V gives CDR1 SGHVS, CDR2 FQNEAQ. Trimming at V came to 3 bases and at J to 3 bases, leaving 7 bases not matched to a gene. The CDR3 is 17 amino acids. The chain's CDR3 is CASSFQLAGVVYNEQFF. The CDR3 coding sequence is TGTGCCAGCAGCTTCCAACTAGCGGGAGTAGTCTACAATGAGCAGTTCTTC.

This clonotype was recorded at least ten times. The chain has TRBV7-6 and TRBJ2-3; possibly TRBD1 for D (5 bases). The ends were cut back, 3 bases at V and 5 bases at J, with 15 bases in the middle. Germline V gene lookup returns CDR1 SGHVS and CDR2 FNYEAQ. The CDR3 sequence is 15 residues long. DNA of the CDR3: TGTGCCAGCAGCTTTCCCAGGGTCACAGAAGATACGCAGTATTTT. Amino acid sequence: CASSFPRVTEDTQYF.

This clonotype was detected many times. This chain connects TRBV5-6 to TRBJ2-3, with 7 bases that match TRBD2. V lost 0 bases to trimming and J lost 0 bases; unmatched junction nucleotides: 7. Germline CDR1 and CDR2: SGHDT and YYEEEE. The CDR3 is 17 residues long. The CDR3: CASSLVSAGASTDTQYF. The DNA for the CDR3 is TGTGCCAGCAGCTTGGTATCCGCGGGAGCTAGCACAGATACGCAGTATTTT.

This clonotype was detected many times. The chain recombines TRBV19 with TRBJ2-1; a weak D match, TRBD1 (5 bases). V dropped 1 base and J dropped 8 bases, with 9 bases sitting between them. This CDR3 is 13 amino acids long. Germline assignment: CDR1 LNHDA and CDR2 SQIVND (reference sequence). The CDR3 sequence is CASSIVSRDEQFF. The CDR3 nucleotides read TGTGCCAGTAGTATAGTTTCCAGGGATGAGCAGTTCTTC.

This chain joins TRBV9 and TRBJ2-1; 14 bases are shared with TRBD2. V lost 1 base to trimming and J lost 8 bases; unmatched junction nucleotides: 5. This CDR3 comprises 16 residues. Germline V lookup: CDR1 SGDLS, CDR2 YYNGEE. CDR3 nucleotide sequence: TGTGCCAGCAGCGTAAAGGGACTAGCGGGAGCTCATGAGCAGTTCTTC. Protein product: CASSVKGLAGAHEQFF.

This clonotype appeared many times. The chain is built from TRBV28 and TRBJ2-3; no reliable D call. Germline CDR1 reads MDHEN; CDR2 reads SYDVKM. This CDR3 is 14 amino acids long. V lost 3 bases and J lost 0, with 7 bases in between. The chain's CDR3 is CASSFGGSTDTQYF. Written as DNA, the CDR3 is TGTGCCAGCAGTTTTGGCGGAAGCACAGATACGCAGTATTTT.

About this clonotype itself: A much bigger clone sits one base away, suggesting this may be a read error. V is TRBV18 and J is TRBJ2-1; no firm D call. Germline V gene sequence: CDR1 KGHSH, CDR2 LQKENI. This CDR3 contains 14 residues. V was trimmed by 5 bases and J by 5 bases, leaving 13 bases between them. This chain's CDR3 is CASSSWDKNNEQFF. As DNA, the CDR3 is TGTGCCAGCTCATCATGGGATAAAAACAATGAGCAGTTCTTC.

This clonotype was seen many times. J is TRBJ1-3 and V is TRBV6-6; 8 bases fit TRBD1. The germline V gene has CDR1 MNHNY and CDR2 SVGAGI (reference sequence). The CDR3 loop spans 20 amino acids. V was clipped by 4 bases and J by 0 bases; unmatched bases: 17. DNA for the CDR3: TGTGCCAGCAGTTTCCCTATACAGGGGGTCGGTCGCGGCTCTGGAAACACCATATATTTT. Protein product: CASSFPIQGVGRGSGNTIYF.

CDR3 nucleotides: TGTGCCACCCACAGGGGGCGGGGCTATGGCTACACCTTC. It encodes CATHRGRGYGYTF. The chain links TRBV7-8 to TRBJ1-2, with TRBD1 identical over 9 bases. This CDR3 region has 13 residues. Germline trimming cut 10 bases from V and 4 bases from J; bases unmatched to any gene: 7. Germline V gene lookup returns CDR1 SGHVS and CDR2 FQNEAQ. Full variable domain (missing parts from reference TRBV7-8 and TRBJ1-2): GAGVSQSPRYKVAKRGQDVALRCDPISGHVSLFWYQQALGQGPEFLTYFQNEAQLDKSGLPSDRFFAERPEGSVSTLKIQRTQQEDSAVYLCATHRGRGYGYTFGSGTRLTVV.

This clonotype came up many times. The chain uses TRBV28 and TRBJ2-3, with D perhaps TRBD2 (7 bases). The CDR3 runs to 14 residues. Trimming pared 2 bases from V and 9 bases from J, leaving 15 bases between. The germline CDR1 and CDR2 sequences are MDHEN and SYDVKM. The CDR3 DNA sequence: TGTGCCAGCAGTTTAGCGGGAGAGCAGGGGACGCAGTATTTT. The encoded protein is CASSLAGEQGTQYF.

This clonotype was detected ten times or more. V usage is TRBV25-1 and J usage is TRBJ1-1; 7 nucleotides line up with TRBD1. In germline, CDR1 is MGHDK, CDR2 SYGVNS. The CDR3 has 13 residues. The J segment lost 3 bases and the V segment lost 8 bases, leaving 6 bases of the junction unmatched. CDR3 DNA: TGTGCCAGCTCCAGACAGGGCCACACTGAAGCTTTCTTT. Protein product: CASSRQGHTEAFF.

The rearrangement joins TRBV20-1 to TRBJ2-7, with D uncertain. Trimming shortened V by 4 bases and J by 1 base, and 11 bases separated the two germline ends. CDR1 is DFQATT and CDR2 is SNEGSKA in the germline V gene (reference sequence). The CDR3 is made up of 13 amino acids. The CDR3 bases are TGCAGTGCTAAATCTCTAGGATCCTACGAGCAGTACTTC. It is translated as CSAKSLGSYEQYF.

This clonotype appeared a few times. The J gene is TRBJ2-1, the V gene TRBV6-2 or TRBV6-3, with 7 bases matching TRBD2. Germline CDR1 reads MNHEY; CDR2 reads SVGEGT. J lost 2 bases, V lost 0 bases, and 10 bases had no gene match. The CDR3 covers 18 residues. CDR3 protein: CASSYSMEAAGAYNEQFF. For the CDR3, the DNA is TGTGCCAGCAGTTACTCGATGGAGGCGGCGGGAGCCTACAATGAGCAGTTCTTC.

This clonotype was seen ten or more times. This chain links TRBV4-1 with TRBJ1-1; unclear D gene. The V gene's germline CDR1 is MGHRA and CDR2 YSYEKL. V lost 0 bases and J lost 3, with 11 bases in between. The length of the CDR3 is 15 residues. CDR3 residues: CASSQDRVGDTEAFF. CDR3 nucleotides: TGCGCCAGCAGCCAAGATAGAGTCGGGGACACTGAAGCTTTCTTT.